Described below is a single T cell receptor beta chain sequence and its context. Its antigen remains unidentified. When replicate PCRs were run on sorted subsets, they used approximately 210 ng DNA, tens of thousands of T cell genomes. TCRdb's table, derived via immunoSEQ multiplex PCR, lists solely in-frame clones and lacks some. This table has about 2 million clones, roughly 95% appearing once. Germline-derived CDR1 and CDR2 are MRHNA and SNTAGT. With 6 bases removed from V and 4 bases from J, the gap between germline ends came to 13 bases. The CDR3 spans 15 residues. The source of the sample is a study of shared clonotypes between healthy human individuals. As defined, naive CD8 cells were CD45RO-negative and positively selected for CCR7, with terminally differentiated effector memory CD45RA+ cells excluded. Overall study findings and caveats: Clonotypes not shared had lower generation probabilities than those common to all four donors.

This TCR came from a young man in good health. The sample taken for sequencing was naive CD8+ T cells sorted from blood. The chain joins TRBV6-4 to TRBJ1-6; D unclear. The CDR3 DNA reads as TGTGCCAGCAGGGCGGACGGAAATTATAATTCACCCCTCCACTTT. Its translation is CASRADGNYNSPLHF.